The subject of this entry is one T cell receptor beta chain. Its antigen is not identified. This record comes from a study of T cells in localized non-small cell lung cancer. Study-wide points: Sequencing involved a lone tumor region, leaving heterogeneity possible.

The method was immunoSEQ multiplex PCR; TCRdb's version includes in-frame clones alone and lacks a portion of them. Here the sample spans some 25,000 clones, 70% to 90% being singletons. Germline loops: CDR1 SGHTA, CDR2 FQGTGA. The V segment lost 5 bases and the J segment 7 bases; nucleotides outside the gene matches: 9. CDR3 length: 16 amino acids. The source material was PBMCs, sampled before any cancer treatment. V and J are TRBV7-3 and TRBJ2-7; 15 bases match TRBD2. This TCR was sampled from a man aged 35 to 69 with stage II lung adenocarcinoma. CDR3 sequence reads: CASSTGLAGGPGEQYF. The CDR3 bases are TGTGCCAGCAGCACTGGACTAGCGGGAGGGCCGGGAGAGCAGTACTTC.